This T cell receptor beta chain was found in a study of blood T cells in healthy people across ages. Overall study results and limits: Age brought a roughly linear fall in TCR beta diversity measured per million T cells.

This clonotype was counted only a few times. The antigen remains undetermined. The use of a sample-barcoded 5' primer and a J-beta primer mix characterized a second PCR of about 6 to 11 cycles. TCRdb processed the 5' RACE reads anew with MiXCR; each CDR3 protein has one entry. The data contain approximately 800,000 distinct CDR3 sequences, roughly 50% of them singletons. In germline, CDR1 is LGHDT, CDR2 YNNKEL (reference sequence). V was shortened by 1 base and J by 6 bases, with 24 bases between the two germline ends. The CDR3 totals 18 residues. Sequenced: blood. This sequence was found in a man aged 80 or over in good health. The V and J genes are TRBV3-1 and TRBJ1-1; D perhaps matches TRBD1 (6 bases). Here the CDR3 DNA reads TGTGCCAGCAGCCAAGTTGGGAGGGGGACCAAGGCCGACGCTGAAGCTTTCTTT. Residues: CASSQVGRGTKADAEAFF.